The clone carrying this T cell receptor (beta chain) was recorded a few times. Trimming cost V 2 bases and J 6 bases; bases outside gene matches: 7. The CDR3 sequence is 15 residues long. CDR1 and CDR2 (germline): SNHLY, FYNNEI. This specimen comes from a study of metastatic and nonmetastatic thyroid tumors. Overall study context: Repertoire comparison spanned blood and tumor or nodule tissue of malignant and benign thyroid patients.

TCRdb re-called clones via MiXCR from the PCR reads. This table has 25,000 to 30,000 clones, 3.5% to 4.5% appearing once. Ahead of thyroid surgery, no patient had received treatment of any kind. This TCR was sampled from a male donor with papillary thyroid cancer or a benign thyroid nodule (not recorded which). Some clones in this sample may be carry-over from other donors' samples. The V gene is TRBV2, the J gene TRBJ1-1; 9 bases fit TRBD1. The sample taken for sequencing was blood. This chain's CDR3 is CASSERGTGSSEAFF. DNA of the CDR3: TGTGCCAGCAGTGAAAGGGGGACAGGGAGTTCTGAAGCTTTCTTT. Supplemented by reference TRBV2 and TRBJ1-1, the full variable domain reads EPEVTQTPSHQVTQMGQEVILRCVPISNHLYFYWYRQILGQKVEFLVSFYNNEISEKSEIFDDQFSVERPDGSNFTLKIRSTKLEDSAMYFCASSERGTGSSEAFFGQGTRLTVV.